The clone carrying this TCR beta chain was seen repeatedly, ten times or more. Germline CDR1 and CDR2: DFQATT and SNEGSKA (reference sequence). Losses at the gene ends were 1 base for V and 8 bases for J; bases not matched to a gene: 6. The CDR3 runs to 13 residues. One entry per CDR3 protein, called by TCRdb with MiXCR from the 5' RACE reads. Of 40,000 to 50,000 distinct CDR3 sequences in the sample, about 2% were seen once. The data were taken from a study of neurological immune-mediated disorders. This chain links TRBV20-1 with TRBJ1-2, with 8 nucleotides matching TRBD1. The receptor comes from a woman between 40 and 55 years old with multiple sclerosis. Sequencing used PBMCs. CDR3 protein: CSARVSRQGGYTF. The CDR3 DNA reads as TGCAGTGCTAGAGTCTCTCGACAGGGGGGCTACACCTTC.